This T cell receptor beta chain is from a study of human versus mouse CDR3 diversity and MHC coevolution. Study at large: Reported immunoSEQ sensitivity was one in 200,000 T cells, with reduced amplification bias.

Regarding this clone: As yet, its antigen is unknown.

Method: immunoSEQ multiplex PCR; TCRdb's copy keeps in-frame clones and lacks some. The sample has 50,000 to 70,000 clones, just under 95% seen once. General study points: Human T cells were selected on roughly 6 MHC II alleles. Human CDR3s averaged more deletions and insertions than mouse CDR3s. The lowest clonal inequality scores came from most of the three human donors.

Sequencing was performed on naive CD4+ T cells from blood. As for subset: CD45RO-negative CD62L-positive naive CD4 T cells. The receptor was derived from a person aged 55 to 70 in good health.

CDR3 nucleotides: TGTGCCACCAGCCCGCGGGGTATTGCTGAGCAGTTCTTC. This gives the protein CATSPRGIAEQFF. The chain carries TRBV15 and TRBJ2-1; tentative D call: TRBD2 (6 bases). The germline V gene encodes CDR1 LNHNV and CDR2 YYDKDF (reference sequence). Trimming left V 5 bases short and J 9 bases short, with 14 bases between. The CDR3 has 13 residues.